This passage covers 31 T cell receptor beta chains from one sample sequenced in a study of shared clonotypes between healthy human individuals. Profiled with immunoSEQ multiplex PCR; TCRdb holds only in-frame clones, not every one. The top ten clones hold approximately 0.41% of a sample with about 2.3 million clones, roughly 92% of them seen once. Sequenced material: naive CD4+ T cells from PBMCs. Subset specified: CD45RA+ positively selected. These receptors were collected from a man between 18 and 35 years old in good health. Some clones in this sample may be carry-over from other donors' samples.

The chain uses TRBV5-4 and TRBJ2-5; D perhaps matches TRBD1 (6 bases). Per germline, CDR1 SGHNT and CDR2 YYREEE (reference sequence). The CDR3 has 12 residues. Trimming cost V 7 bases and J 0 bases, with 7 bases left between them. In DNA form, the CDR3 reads TGTGCCAGCCGGACAGACCAAGAGACCCAGTACTTC. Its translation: CASRTDQETQYF.

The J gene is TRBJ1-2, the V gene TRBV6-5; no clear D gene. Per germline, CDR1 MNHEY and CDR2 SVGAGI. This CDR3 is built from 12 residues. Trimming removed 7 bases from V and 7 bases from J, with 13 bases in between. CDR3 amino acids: CASKSGRGGYTF. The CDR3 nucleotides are TGTGCCAGCAAGTCTGGACGAGGTGGCTACACCTTC.

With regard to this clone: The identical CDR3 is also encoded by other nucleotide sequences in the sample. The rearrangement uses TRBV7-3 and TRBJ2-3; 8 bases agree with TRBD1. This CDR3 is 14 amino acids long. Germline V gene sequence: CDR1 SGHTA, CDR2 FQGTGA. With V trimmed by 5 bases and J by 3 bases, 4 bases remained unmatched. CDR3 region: CASSLRQGTDTQYF. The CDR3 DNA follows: TGTGCCAGCAGCCTACGACAGGGGACAGATACGCAGTATTTT.

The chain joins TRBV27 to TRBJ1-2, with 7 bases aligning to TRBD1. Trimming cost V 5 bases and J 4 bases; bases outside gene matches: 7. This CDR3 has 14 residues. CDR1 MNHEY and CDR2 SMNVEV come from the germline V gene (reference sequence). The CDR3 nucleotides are TGTGCCAGCAGTCCCGGGACAGATCCCTATGGCTACACCTTC. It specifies CASSPGTDPYGYTF.

The chain's CDR3 is CASSLARGGNTGELFF. CDR3 bases: TGTGCCAGCAGCTTGGCAAGGGGTGGGAACACCGGGGAGCTGTTTTTT. The chain couples TRBV5-4 to TRBJ2-2; D may be TRBD1 (5 bases). CDR1 is SGHNT, CDR2 YYREEE, per germline (reference sequence). With 0 bases removed from V and 1 base from J, the gap between germline ends came to 10 bases. The CDR3 has 16 amino acids.

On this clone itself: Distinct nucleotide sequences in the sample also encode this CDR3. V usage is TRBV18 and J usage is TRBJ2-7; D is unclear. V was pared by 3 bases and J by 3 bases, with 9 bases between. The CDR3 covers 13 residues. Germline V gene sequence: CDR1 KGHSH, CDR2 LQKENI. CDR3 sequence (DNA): TGTGCCAGCTCACCGGACCTAAACTACGAGCAGTACTTC. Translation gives CASSPDLNYEQYF.

CDR3 sequence (DNA): TGTGCCTGGAGAGCGGGACAGAAGAATCAGCCCCAGCATTTT. This translates into CAWRAGQKNQPQHF. V and J are TRBV30 and TRBJ1-5, with TRBD1 matching 7 bases. Germline lookup yields CDR1 GTSNPN and CDR2 SVGIG (reference sequence). The CDR3 covers 14 residues. V lost 3 bases to trimming and J lost 4 bases; unmatched junction nucleotides: 6.

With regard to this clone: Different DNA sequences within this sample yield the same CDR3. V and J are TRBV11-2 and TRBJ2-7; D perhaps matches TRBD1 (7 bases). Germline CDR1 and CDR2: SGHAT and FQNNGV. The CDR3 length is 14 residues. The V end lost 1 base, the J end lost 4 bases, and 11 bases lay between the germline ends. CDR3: CASSLVRGAYEQYF. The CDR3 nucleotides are TGTGCCAGCAGCTTAGTCAGGGGGGCTTACGAGCAGTACTTC.

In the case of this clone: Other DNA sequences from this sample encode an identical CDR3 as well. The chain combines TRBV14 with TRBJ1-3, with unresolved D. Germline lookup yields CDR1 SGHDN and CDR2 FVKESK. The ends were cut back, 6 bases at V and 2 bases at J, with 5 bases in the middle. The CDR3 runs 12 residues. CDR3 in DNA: TGTGCCAGCAGTCAAACTGGAAACACCATATATTTT. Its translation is CASSQTGNTIYF.

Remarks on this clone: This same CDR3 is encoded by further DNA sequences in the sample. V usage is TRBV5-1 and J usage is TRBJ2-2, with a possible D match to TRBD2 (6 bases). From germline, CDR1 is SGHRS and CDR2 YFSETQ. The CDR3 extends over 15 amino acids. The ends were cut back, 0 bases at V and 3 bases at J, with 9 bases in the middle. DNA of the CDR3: TGCGCCAGCAGCTTGGGAGGAGGGGACACCGGGGAGCTGTTTTTT. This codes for CASSLGGGDTGELFF.

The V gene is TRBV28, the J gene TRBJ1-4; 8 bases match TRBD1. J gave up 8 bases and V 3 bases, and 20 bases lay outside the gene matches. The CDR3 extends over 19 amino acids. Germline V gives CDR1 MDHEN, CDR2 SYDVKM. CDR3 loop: CASSLTGAMRWVGHEKLFF. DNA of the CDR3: TGTGCCAGCAGTTTGACAGGGGCGATGAGATGGGTGGGTCACGAAAAACTGTTTTTT.

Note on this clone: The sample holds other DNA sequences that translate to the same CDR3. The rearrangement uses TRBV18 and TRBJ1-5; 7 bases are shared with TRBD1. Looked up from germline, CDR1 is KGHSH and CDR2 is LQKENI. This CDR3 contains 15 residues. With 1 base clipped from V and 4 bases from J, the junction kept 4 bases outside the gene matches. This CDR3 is CASSPQGASNQPQHF. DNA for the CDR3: TGTGCCAGCTCACCACAGGGGGCGAGTAATCAGCCCCAGCATTTT.

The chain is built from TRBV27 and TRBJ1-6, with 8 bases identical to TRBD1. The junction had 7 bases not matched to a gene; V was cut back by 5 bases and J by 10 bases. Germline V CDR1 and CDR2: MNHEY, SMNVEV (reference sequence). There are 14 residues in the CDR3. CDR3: CASSADRGGSPLHF. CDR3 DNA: TGTGCCAGCAGTGCCGACAGGGGAGGCTCACCCCTCCACTTT.

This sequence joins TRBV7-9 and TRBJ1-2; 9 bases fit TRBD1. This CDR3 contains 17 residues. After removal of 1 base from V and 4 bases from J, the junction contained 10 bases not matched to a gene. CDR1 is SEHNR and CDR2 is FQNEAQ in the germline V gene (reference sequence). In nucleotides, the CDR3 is TGTGCCAGCAGCTTAGACGCTCCGGGACAGGGCCTCTATGGCTACACCTTC. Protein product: CASSLDAPGQGLYGYTF. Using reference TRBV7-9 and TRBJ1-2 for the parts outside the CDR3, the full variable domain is DTGVSQNPRHKITKRGQNVTFRCDPISEHNRLYWYRQTLGQGPEFLTYFQNEAQLEKSRLLSDRFSAERPKGSFSTLEIQRTEQGDSAMYLCASSLDAPGQGLYGYTFGSGTRLTVV.

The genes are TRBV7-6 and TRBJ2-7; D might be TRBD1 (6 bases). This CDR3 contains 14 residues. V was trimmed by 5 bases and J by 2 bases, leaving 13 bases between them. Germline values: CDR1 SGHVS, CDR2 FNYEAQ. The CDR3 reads CASSPPGQPYEQYF. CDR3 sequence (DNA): TGTGCCAGCAGCCCCCCAGGACAGCCCTACGAGCAGTACTTC.

The DNA of the CDR3 is TGTGCCAGCAGCCAAGATGGGAGTGGGGTACCGGATACGCAGTATTTT. Encoded protein: CASSQDGSGVPDTQYF. This chain joins TRBV4-2 and TRBJ2-3, with D possibly TRBD2 on 5 matching bases. The germline CDR1 and CDR2 sequences are LGHNA and YNFKEQ. Trimming pared 0 bases from V and 6 bases from J, leaving 16 bases between. The CDR3 is 16 residues long.

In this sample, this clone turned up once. The CDR3, as DNA: TGTGCCAGCACCCCCCTGGGACAGCTCTCCTACGAGCAGTACTTC. It specifies CASTPLGQLSYEQYF. The genes are TRBV11-2 and TRBJ2-7; TRBD1 matches 7 bases. Germline V gene sequence: CDR1 SGHAT, CDR2 FQNNGV. CDR3 size: 15 residues. Unmatched junction bases numbered 9, after V lost 7 bases and J lost 0 bases.

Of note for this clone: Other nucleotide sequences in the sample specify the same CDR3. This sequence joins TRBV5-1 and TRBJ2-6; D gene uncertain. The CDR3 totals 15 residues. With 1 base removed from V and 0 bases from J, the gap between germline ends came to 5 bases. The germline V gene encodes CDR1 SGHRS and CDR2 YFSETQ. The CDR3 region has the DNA TGCGCCAGCAGCTTGACAGTCTCTGGGGCCAACGTCCTGACTTTC. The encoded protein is CASSLTVSGANVLTF.

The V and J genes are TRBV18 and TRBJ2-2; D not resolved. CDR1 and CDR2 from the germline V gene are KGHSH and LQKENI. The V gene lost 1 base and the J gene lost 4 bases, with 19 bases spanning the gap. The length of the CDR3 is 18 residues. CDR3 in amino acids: CASSPLQVGTPGTGELFF. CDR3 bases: TGTGCCAGCTCACCACTCCAAGTTGGCACCCCAGGCACCGGGGAGCTGTTTTTT. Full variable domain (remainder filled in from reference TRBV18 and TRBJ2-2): NAGVMQNPRHLVRRRGQEARLRCSPMKGHSHVYWYRQLPEEGLKFMVYLQKENIIDESGMPKERFSAEFPKEGPSILRIQQVVRGDSAAYFCASSPLQVGTPGTGELFFGEGSRLTVL.

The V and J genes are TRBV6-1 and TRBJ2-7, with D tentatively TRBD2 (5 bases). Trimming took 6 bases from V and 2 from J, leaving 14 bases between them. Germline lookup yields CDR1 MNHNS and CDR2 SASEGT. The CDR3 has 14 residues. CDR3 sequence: CASRKGVGTYEQYF. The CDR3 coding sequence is TGTGCCAGCAGGAAGGGAGTGGGGACCTACGAGCAGTACTTC.

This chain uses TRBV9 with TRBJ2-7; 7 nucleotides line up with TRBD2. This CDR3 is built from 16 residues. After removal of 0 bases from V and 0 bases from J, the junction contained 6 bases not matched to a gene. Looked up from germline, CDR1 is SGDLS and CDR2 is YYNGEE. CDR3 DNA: TGTGCCAGCAGCGTAGGTAGTAGCGGGCCCTCCTACGAGCAGTACTTC. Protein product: CASSVGSSGPSYEQYF.

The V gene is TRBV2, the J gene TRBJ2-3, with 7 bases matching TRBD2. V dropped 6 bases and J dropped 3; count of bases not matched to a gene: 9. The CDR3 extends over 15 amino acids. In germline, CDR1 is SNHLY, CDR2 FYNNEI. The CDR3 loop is CASRGRTRSTDTQYF. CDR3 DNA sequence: TGTGCCAGCAGGGGAAGGACTAGGTCTACAGATACGCAGTATTTT.

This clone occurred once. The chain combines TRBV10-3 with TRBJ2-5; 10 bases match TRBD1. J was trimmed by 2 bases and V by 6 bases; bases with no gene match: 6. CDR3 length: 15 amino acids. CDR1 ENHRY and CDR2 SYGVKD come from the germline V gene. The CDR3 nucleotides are TGTGCCATCAGCCGGGACAGGGGCCGTCAAGAGACCCAGTACTTC. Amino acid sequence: CAISRDRGRQETQYF.

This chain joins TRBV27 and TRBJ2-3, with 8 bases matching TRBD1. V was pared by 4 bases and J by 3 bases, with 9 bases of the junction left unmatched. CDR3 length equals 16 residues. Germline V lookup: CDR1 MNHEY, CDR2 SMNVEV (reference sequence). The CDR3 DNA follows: TGTGCCAGCAGTTCAGGGGGCTTTTGGGTAACAGATACGCAGTATTTT. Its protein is CASSSGGFWVTDTQYF.

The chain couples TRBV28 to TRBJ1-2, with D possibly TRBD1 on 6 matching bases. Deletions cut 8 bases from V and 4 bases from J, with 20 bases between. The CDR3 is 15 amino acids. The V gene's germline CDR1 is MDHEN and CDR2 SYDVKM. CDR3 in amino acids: CASGLYGQKPYGYTF. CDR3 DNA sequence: TGTGCCAGCGGATTATACGGACAGAAACCCTATGGCTACACCTTC.

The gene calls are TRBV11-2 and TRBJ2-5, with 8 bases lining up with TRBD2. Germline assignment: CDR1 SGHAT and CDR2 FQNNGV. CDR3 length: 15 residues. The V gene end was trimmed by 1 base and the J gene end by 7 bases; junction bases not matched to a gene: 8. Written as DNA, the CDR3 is TGTGCCAGCAGCTTAGGGGGGACTAGTTCGGTGACCCAGTACTTC. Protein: CASSLGGTSSVTQYF.

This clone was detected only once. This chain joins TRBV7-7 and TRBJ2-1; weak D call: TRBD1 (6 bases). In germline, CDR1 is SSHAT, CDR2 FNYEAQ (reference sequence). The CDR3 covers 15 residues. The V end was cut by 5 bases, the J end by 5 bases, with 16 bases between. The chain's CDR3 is CASSPSGQPHNEQFF. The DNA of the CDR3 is TGTGCCAGCAGCCCTTCCGGACAGCCGCACAATGAGCAGTTCTTC.

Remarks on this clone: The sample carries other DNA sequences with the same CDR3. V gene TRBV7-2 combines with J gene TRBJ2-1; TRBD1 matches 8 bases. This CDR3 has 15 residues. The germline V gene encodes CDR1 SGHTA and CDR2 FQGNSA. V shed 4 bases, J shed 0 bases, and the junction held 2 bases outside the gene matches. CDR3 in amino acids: CASSSDRGSYNEQFF. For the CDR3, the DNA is TGTGCCAGCAGCTCCGACAGGGGCTCCTACAATGAGCAGTTCTTC.

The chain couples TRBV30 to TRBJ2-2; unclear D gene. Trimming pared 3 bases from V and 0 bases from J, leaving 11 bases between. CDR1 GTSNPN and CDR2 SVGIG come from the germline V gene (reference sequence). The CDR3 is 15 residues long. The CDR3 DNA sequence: TGTGCCTGGAGAGTGACGGGCTCGAACACCGGGGAGCTGTTTTTT. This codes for CAWRVTGSNTGELFF.

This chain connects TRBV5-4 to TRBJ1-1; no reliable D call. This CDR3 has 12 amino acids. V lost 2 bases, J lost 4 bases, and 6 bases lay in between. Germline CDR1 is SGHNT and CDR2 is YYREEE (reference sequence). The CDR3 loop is CASSFDVTEAFF. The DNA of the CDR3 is TGTGCCAGCAGCTTCGATGTCACTGAAGCTTTCTTT.

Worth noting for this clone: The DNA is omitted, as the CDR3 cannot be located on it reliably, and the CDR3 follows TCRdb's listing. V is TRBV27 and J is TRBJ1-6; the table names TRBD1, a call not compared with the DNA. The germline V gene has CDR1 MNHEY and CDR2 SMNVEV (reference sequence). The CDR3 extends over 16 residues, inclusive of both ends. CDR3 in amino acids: CASSLFFGQGYSPLHF.